This entry lists 27 T cell receptor beta chains sequenced from one sample in a study of blood T cell repertoires in COVID-19. Method: immunoSEQ multiplex PCR; TCRdb's copy keeps in-frame clones and lacks some. The sample has approximately 170,000 clones; around four fifths are singletons. Sequencing was carried out using peripheral blood. These receptors all stem from a man aged 65 to 79 who had recovered from COVID-19.

The chain employs TRBV6-4 and TRBJ2-7, with 9 nucleotides matching TRBD2. The length of the CDR3 is 15 residues. The V gene end was trimmed by 9 bases and the J gene end by 2 bases; junction bases not matched to a gene: 11. The V gene's germline CDR1 is MRHNA and CDR2 SNTAGT. The chain's CDR3 is CARRGNSGSTYEQYF. DNA of the CDR3: TGTGCCAGACGAGGGAATAGCGGGAGCACCTACGAGCAGTACTTC.

This clone was observed a single time. The chain links TRBV27 to TRBJ2-2; D gene unclear. V gave up 8 bases and J gave up 2 bases, with 12 bases separating them. Germline CDR1 MNHEY, CDR2 SMNVEV (reference sequence). This CDR3 is 14 amino acids long. The CDR3 DNA sequence: TGTGCCAGCTCTTGGGCAGGAAACACCGGGGAGCTGTTTTTT. Protein product: CASSWAGNTGELFF.

J is TRBJ2-1 and V is TRBV11-2, with D possibly matching TRBD2 (6 bases). Deletions cut 6 bases from V and 7 bases from J, with 7 bases between. Germline V gene lookup returns CDR1 SGHAT and CDR2 FQNNGV. The CDR3 sequence is 11 residues long. The CDR3 DNA reads TGTGCCAGCAGGAGCGGGAATGAGCAGTTCTTC. It translates to CASRSGNEQFF.

This clone occurred once. The chain has TRBV28 and TRBJ1-5; 8 bases align to TRBD1. Germline lookup yields CDR1 MDHEN and CDR2 SYDVKM. The CDR3 contains 14 residues. The V and J ends lost 6 bases and 2 bases, in that order; junction bases with no gene match: 3. CDR3 in amino acids: CASRKQGGNQPQHF. DNA of the CDR3: TGTGCCAGCAGGAAACAGGGGGGCAATCAGCCCCAGCATTTT.

The J gene is TRBJ1-2, the V gene TRBV18, with TRBD1 identical over 7 bases. V was clipped by 0 bases and J by 8 bases; unmatched bases: 12. This CDR3 contains 16 residues. Germline V gene sequence: CDR1 KGHSH, CDR2 LQKENI. DNA for the CDR3: TGTGCCAGCTCACCACCGAACGACGAAACAGGGGTGGGCTACACCTTC. This gives the protein CASSPPNDETGVGYTF. Full variable domain (rest looked up from reference TRBV18 and TRBJ1-2): NAGVMQNPRHLVRRRGQEARLRCSPMKGHSHVYWYRQLPEEGLKFMVYLQKENIIDESGMPKERFSAEFPKEGPSILRIQQVVRGDSAAYFCASSPPNDETGVGYTFGSGTRLTVV.

Comment on this clone: The sample carries other DNA sequences with the same CDR3. The rearrangement links TRBV6-5 to TRBJ2-7; the match to TRBD2 covers 11 bases. Germline V gene sequence: CDR1 MNHEY, CDR2 SVGAGI. This CDR3 region has 16 residues. V lost 0 bases, J lost 2 bases, and 3 bases stayed unmatched. This CDR3 reads CASSYSGTSGTYEQYF. CDR3 bases: TGTGCCAGCAGTTACTCCGGGACTAGCGGCACCTACGAGCAGTACTTC.

In DNA form, the CDR3 reads TGTGCCAGCAGCCAGGGACTAAGCCACAATGAGCAGTTCTTC. This gives the protein CASSQGLSHNEQFF. The chain links TRBV14 to TRBJ2-1; 7 bases are a match to TRBD2. The CDR3 totals 14 residues. Per germline, CDR1 SGHDN and CDR2 FVKESK. The J segment lost 5 bases and the V segment lost 3 bases, leaving 4 bases of the junction unmatched.

The chain joins TRBV11-2 to TRBJ2-2; 9 nucleotides match TRBD2. Germline assignment: CDR1 SGHAT and CDR2 FQNNGV. The CDR3 covers 15 residues. Trimming at V came to 3 bases and at J to 6 bases, leaving 5 bases not matched to a gene. The CDR3 loop is CASSFTSGGSGELFF. DNA of the CDR3: TGTGCCAGCAGCTTTACCAGCGGGGGGTCCGGGGAGCTGTTTTTT.

This chain links TRBV7-8 with TRBJ2-5; the match to TRBD2 covers 9 bases. V lost 5 bases, J lost 4 bases, and 5 bases stayed unmatched. CDR1 SGHVS and CDR2 FQNEAQ come from the germline V gene. The CDR3 runs to 14 residues. As DNA, the CDR3 is TGTGCCAGCAGCCTCATAGCGGGAGTAGAGACCCAGTACTTC. Translating gives CASSLIAGVETQYF.

The chain uses TRBV7-2 and TRBJ1-5; D is undetermined. Germline-derived CDR1 and CDR2 are SGHTA and FQGNSA. The CDR3 is 13 amino acids. The germline V and J ends were trimmed by 8 bases and 2 bases, with 10 bases remaining between them. The CDR3 sequence is CASGEGGNQPQHF. The CDR3 nucleotides are TGTGCCAGCGGGGAGGGCGGCAATCAGCCCCAGCATTTT.

The rearrangement links TRBV7-2 to TRBJ2-1, with 9 bases that match TRBD2. The V gene's germline CDR1 is SGHTA and CDR2 FQGNSA. The junction had 3 bases not matched to a gene; V was cut back by 3 bases and J by 3 bases. The CDR3 length is 15 residues. As DNA, the CDR3 is TGTGCCAGCAGCTTTAGCGGGAGAAACTACAATGAGCAGTTCTTC. It is translated as CASSFSGRNYNEQFF.

The chain uses TRBV7-8 and TRBJ2-1, with D possibly TRBD1 on 5 matching bases. CDR3 length equals 14 residues. CDR1 SGHVS and CDR2 FQNEAQ come from the germline V gene. Trimming removed 8 bases at V and 7 bases at J, with 18 bases between. CDR3 sequence (DNA): TGTGCCAGCGGATGGGGCACTGGCCTTAATGAGCAGTTCTTC. Residues: CASGWGTGLNEQFF. Supplemented by reference TRBV7-8 and TRBJ2-1, the full variable domain reads GAGVSQSPRYKVAKRGQDVALRCDPISGHVSLFWYQQALGQGPEFLTYFQNEAQLDKSGLPSDRFFAERPEGSVSTLKIQRTQQEDSAVYLCASGWGTGLNEQFFGPGTRLTVL.

This clone was observed many times. The chain recombines TRBV7-2 with TRBJ1-1; D is possibly TRBD1 (6 bases). The CDR3 runs to 16 residues. Per the germline V gene, CDR1 is SGHTA and CDR2 is FQGNSA. With 4 bases removed from V and 1 base from J, the gap between germline ends came to 16 bases. CDR3 amino acids: CASSSGAGLANTEAFF. The CDR3 nucleotides read TGTGCCAGCAGCTCAGGGGCAGGGCTTGCGAACACTGAAGCTTTCTTT. The full variable domain, completed using reference TRBV7-2 and TRBJ1-1, is GAGVSQSPSNKVTEKGKDVELRCDPISGHTALYWYRQSLGQGLEFLIYFQGNSAPDKSGLPSDRFSAERTGGSVSTLTIQRTQQEDSAVYLCASSSGAGLANTEAFFGQGTRLTVV.

About this clone itself: The sample contains more than one DNA sequence encoding this CDR3. The J gene is TRBJ2-7, the V gene TRBV2; TRBD1 is a possible D gene (6 bases). The V gene's germline CDR1 is SNHLY and CDR2 FYNNEI. This CDR3 region has 12 residues. V was clipped by 6 bases and J by 3 bases, with 9 bases between them. CDR3 coding DNA: TGTGCCAGCAGCAGGGACAACTACGAGCAGTACTTC. Amino acids: CASSRDNYEQYF.

There are a few counts of this clone. This rearrangement joins TRBV19 to TRBJ1-1; D possibly corresponds to TRBD1 (5 bases). The CDR3 covers 14 residues. Trimming pared 5 bases from V and 3 bases from J, leaving 13 bases between. The germline V gene encodes CDR1 LNHDA and CDR2 SQIVND (reference sequence). For the CDR3, the DNA is TGTGCCAGTAGTCGGCAGGGTGGGGACACTGAAGCTTTCTTT. Its translation is CASSRQGGDTEAFF.

This clone was counted a single time. The chain recombines TRBV7-2 with TRBJ1-1; D might be TRBD1 (5 bases). V gave up 2 bases and J gave up 0 bases, with 10 bases separating them. Looked up from germline, CDR1 is SGHTA and CDR2 is FQGNSA. The CDR3 length is 15 residues. The CDR3 sequence: CASSLSLQVNTEAFF. The CDR3 bases are TGTGCCAGCAGCTTAAGTTTACAGGTGAACACTGAAGCTTTCTTT.

This chain joins TRBV3-1 (or the pseudogene TRBV3-2) and TRBJ2-3, with 7 bases aligning to TRBD2. The length of the CDR3 is 17 residues. Germline CDR1 and CDR2: LGHDT and YNNKEL (reference sequence). V was clipped by 4 bases and J by 0 bases; unmatched bases: 10. CDR3 sequence reads: CASSRRLAATSTDTQYF. The CDR3 DNA reads as TGTGCCAGCAGCCGCCGGCTAGCGGCAACTAGCACAGATACGCAGTATTTT.

The V call is TRBV7-9, the J call TRBJ2-2; possible D gene TRBD1, 5 bases. Germline V gene data show CDR1 as SEHNR and CDR2 as FQNEAQ (reference sequence). The CDR3 contains 16 residues. Trimming took 7 bases from V and 6 from J, leaving 21 bases between them. Here the CDR3 DNA reads TGTGCCAGCAACCCCATTGGACGGACAACGGCCGGGGAGCTGTTTTTT. Amino acid sequence: CASNPIGRTTAGELFF.

The rearrangement joins TRBV19 to TRBJ2-2; 8 nucleotides line up with TRBD1. This CDR3 comprises 15 residues. V was pared by 5 bases and J by 5 bases, with 7 bases of the junction left unmatched. Germline V gene data show CDR1 as LNHDA and CDR2 as SQIVND (reference sequence). The CDR3 protein is CASSPGQGLTGELFF. The CDR3 DNA is TGTGCCAGTAGTCCAGGACAGGGATTGACCGGGGAGCTGTTTTTT.

Only one count was recorded for this clone. V is TRBV6-5 and J is TRBJ2-7; D not certain. The germline gives CDR1 MNHEY, CDR2 SVGAGI. Trimming took 8 bases from V and 0 from J, leaving 11 bases between them. The length of the CDR3 is 13 residues. The CDR3 DNA sequence: TGTGCCAGCGTGAATCCGGTCTCCTACGAGCAGTACTTC. Its translation: CASVNPVSYEQYF.

This chain uses TRBV7-2 with TRBJ2-3, with TRBD1 as a possible D gene (6 bases). Per germline, CDR1 SGHTA and CDR2 FQGNSA. The CDR3 is made up of 14 amino acids. Trimming shortened V by 3 bases and J by 3 bases, and 10 bases separated the two germline ends. CDR3: CASSFRQETDTQYF. In DNA form, the CDR3 reads TGTGCCAGCAGCTTCCGACAGGAAACAGATACGCAGTATTTT.

This rearrangement joins TRBV5-1 to TRBJ2-1; possibly TRBD2 for D (5 bases). Trimming stripped 4 bases from V and 5 bases from J, with 13 bases between. Germline CDR1 SGHRS, CDR2 YFSETQ. This CDR3 has 14 residues. This CDR3 is CASSGLVAHNEQFF. The CDR3 coding sequence is TGCGCCAGCAGCGGACTGGTGGCGCACAATGAGCAGTTCTTC. Filled out from reference TRBV5-1 and TRBJ2-1, the complete variable domain reads KAGVTQTPRYLIKTRGQQVTLSCSPISGHRSVSWYQQTPGQGLQFLFEYFSETQRNKGNFPGRFSGRQFSNSRSEMNVSTLELGDSALYLCASSGLVAHNEQFFGPGTRLTVL.

The chain employs TRBV12-3 or TRBV12-4 and TRBJ2-1, with TRBD2 identical over 7 bases. This CDR3 is built from 13 residues. The V and J ends lost 6 bases and 7 bases, in that order; junction bases with no gene match: 6. CDR3 nucleotides: TGTGCCAGCAGGGGGAGGGGTTCGAATGAGCAGTTCTTC. This sequence encodes CASRGRGSNEQFF.

J is TRBJ1-5 and V is TRBV19; D perhaps matches TRBD1 (5 bases). The CDR3 contains 16 residues. V lost 6 bases to trimming and J lost 1 base, with 16 bases between them. Germline lookup yields CDR1 LNHDA and CDR2 SQIVND (reference sequence). CDR3 amino acids: CASSEISRGSNQPQHF. For the CDR3, the DNA is TGTGCCAGTAGCGAGATCTCGCGGGGGAGCAATCAGCCCCAGCATTTT. The full variable domain, its missing parts supplied by reference TRBV19 and TRBJ1-5, is DGGITQSPKYLFRKEGQNVTLSCEQNLNHDAMYWYRQDPGQGLRLIYYSQIVNDFQKGDIAEGYSVSREKKESFPLTVTSAQKNPTAFYLCASSEISRGSNQPQHFGDGTRLSIL.

The chain joins TRBV5-1 to TRBJ1-2; D unclear. The CDR3 covers 13 residues. Trimming shortened V by 3 bases and J by 4 bases, and 10 bases separated the two germline ends. The germline V gene has CDR1 SGHRS and CDR2 YFSETQ. This chain's CDR3 is CASSSVGSYGYTF. The CDR3 DNA is TGCGCCAGCAGCTCTGTTGGCTCCTATGGCTACACCTTC.

V gene TRBV9 combines with J gene TRBJ2-1; 9 nucleotides align to TRBD2. Germline lookup yields CDR1 SGDLS and CDR2 YYNGEE. V gave up 0 bases and J gave up 8 bases; unmatched junction bases: 9. The CDR3 contains 16 residues. The CDR3 DNA follows: TGTGCCAGCAGCGTAGTGGGGACTAGCCTTGTCGATGAGCAGTTCTTC. Residues: CASSVVGTSLVDEQFF.

The chain carries TRBV6-5 and TRBJ1-2; D is unresolved. CDR1 and CDR2 (germline): MNHEY, SVGAGI. Trimming cost V 6 bases and J 8 bases, with 10 bases left between them. CDR3 length equals 11 residues. The CDR3 sequence is CASSSFQGYTF. The DNA of the CDR3 is TGTGCCAGCAGCTCCTTCCAGGGCTACACCTTC.